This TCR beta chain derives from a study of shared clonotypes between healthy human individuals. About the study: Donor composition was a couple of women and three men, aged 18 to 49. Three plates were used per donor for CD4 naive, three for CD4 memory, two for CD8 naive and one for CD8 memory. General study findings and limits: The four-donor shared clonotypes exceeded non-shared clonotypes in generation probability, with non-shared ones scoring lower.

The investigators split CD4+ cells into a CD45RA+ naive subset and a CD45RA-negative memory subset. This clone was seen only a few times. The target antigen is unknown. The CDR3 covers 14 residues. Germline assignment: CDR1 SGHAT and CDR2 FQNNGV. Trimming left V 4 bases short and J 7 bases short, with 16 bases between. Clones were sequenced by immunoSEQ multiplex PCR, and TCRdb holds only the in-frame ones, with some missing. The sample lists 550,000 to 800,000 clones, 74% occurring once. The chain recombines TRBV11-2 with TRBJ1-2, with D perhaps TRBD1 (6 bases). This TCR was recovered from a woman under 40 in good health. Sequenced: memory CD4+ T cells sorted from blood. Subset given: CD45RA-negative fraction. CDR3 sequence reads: CASSSLQGRGGYTF. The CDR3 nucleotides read TGTGCCAGCAGCTCGCTACAGGGAAGAGGTGGCTACACCTTC.